This T cell receptor beta chain was identified in a study of blood T cell repertoires in COVID-19. The data were produced by immunoSEQ multiplex PCR, yet TCRdb's version contains in-frame clones alone and is incomplete. The table includes tens of thousands of clones, roughly 89% detected once. Material for sequencing was peripheral blood. This receptor was taken from a man over 45 with acute or convalescent COVID-19.

The CDR3 DNA is TGCGCCAGCAGCCAGACAGGAACTGGAAACACCATATATTTT. Translated: CASSQTGTGNTIYF. The genes are TRBV5-1 and TRBJ1-3, with D tentatively TRBD1 (6 bases). Per the germline V gene, CDR1 is SGHRS and CDR2 is YFSETQ. Trimming took off 4 bases at V and 2 bases at J, with 10 bases between the two ends. CDR3 length: 14 amino acids.